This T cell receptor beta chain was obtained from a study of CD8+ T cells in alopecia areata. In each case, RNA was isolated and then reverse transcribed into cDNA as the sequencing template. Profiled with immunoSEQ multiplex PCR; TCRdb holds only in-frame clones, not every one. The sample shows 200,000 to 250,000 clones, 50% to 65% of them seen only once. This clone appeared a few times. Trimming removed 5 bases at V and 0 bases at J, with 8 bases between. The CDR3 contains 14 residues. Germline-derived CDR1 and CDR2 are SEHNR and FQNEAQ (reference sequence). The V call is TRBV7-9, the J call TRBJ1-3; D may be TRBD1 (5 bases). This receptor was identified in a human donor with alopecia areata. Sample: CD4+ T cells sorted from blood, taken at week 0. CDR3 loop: CASSAGVSGNTIYF. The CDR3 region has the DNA TGTGCCAGCAGCGCGGGGGTCTCTGGAAACACCATATATTTT.